The 2 T cell receptor beta chains listed next were all sequenced from one sample in a study of response to subunit inactivated influenza vaccine. TCRdb reprocessed the RT-PCR reads with MiXCR, giving one entry per CDR3 protein. Among 860,000 or so distinct CDR3 sequences listed, 21% were seen once. The material was PBMCs from blood, obtained 5 days after vaccination. The receptors derive from a man between 50 and 59 years old who received an inactivated influenza vaccine.

This clonotype was counted a few times. The chain joins TRBV5-1 to TRBJ2-3; D might be TRBD2 (5 bases). Germline-derived CDR1 and CDR2 are SGHRS and YFSETQ. The CDR3 extends over 14 amino acids. V lost 3 bases and J 6 bases, leaving 14 bases between the germline ends. CDR3 in amino acids: CASSWTDPGDTQYF. DNA for the CDR3: TGCGCCAGCAGCTGGACTGATCCCGGGGATACGCAGTATTTT.

The chain joins TRBV3-1 to TRBJ2-1; D unresolved. The germline V and J ends were trimmed by 1 base and 8 bases, with 15 bases remaining between them. Germline lookup yields CDR1 LGHDT and CDR2 YNNKEL (reference sequence). The CDR3 is 15 residues long. Here the CDR3 reads CASSQASAHFDEQFF. The CDR3 bases are TGTGCCAGCAGCCAAGCCTCGGCCCACTTTGATGAGCAGTTCTTC.